The source of this TCR beta chain is a study of blood T cell repertoires in COVID-19. The repertoire was sequenced with immunoSEQ multiplex PCR; TCRdb's copy has only in-frame clones and lacks some. The sample shows about 300,000 clones, approximately 89% of them seen only once. The germline gives CDR1 MNHEY, CDR2 SVGEGT. The germline V and J ends were trimmed by 0 bases and 4 bases, with 12 bases remaining between them. The CDR3 loop spans 15 amino acids. This receptor was identified in a woman in her late teens or twenties who had recovered from COVID-19. The sequencing sample was made of PBMCs or T cells enriched from blood (not recorded which). The chain recombines TRBV6-2 or TRBV6-3 with TRBJ1-2, with a weak D call TRBD1 (6 bases). CDR3 in DNA: TGTGCCAGCAGTTACTCATGGGGGCTCCTCTATGGCTACACCTTC. It translates to CASSYSWGLLYGYTF.